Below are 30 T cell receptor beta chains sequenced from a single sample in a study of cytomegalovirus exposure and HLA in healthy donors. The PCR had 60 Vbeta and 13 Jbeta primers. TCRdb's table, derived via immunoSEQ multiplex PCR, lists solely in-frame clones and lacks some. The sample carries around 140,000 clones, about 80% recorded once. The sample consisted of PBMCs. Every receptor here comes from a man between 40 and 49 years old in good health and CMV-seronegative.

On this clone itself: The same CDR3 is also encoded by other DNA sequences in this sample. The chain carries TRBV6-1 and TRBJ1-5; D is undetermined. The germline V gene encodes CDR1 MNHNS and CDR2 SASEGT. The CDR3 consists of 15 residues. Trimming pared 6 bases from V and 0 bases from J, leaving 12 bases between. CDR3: CASRLSESSNQPQHF. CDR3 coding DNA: TGTGCCAGCAGACTCAGCGAGTCTAGCAATCAGCCCCAGCATTTT.

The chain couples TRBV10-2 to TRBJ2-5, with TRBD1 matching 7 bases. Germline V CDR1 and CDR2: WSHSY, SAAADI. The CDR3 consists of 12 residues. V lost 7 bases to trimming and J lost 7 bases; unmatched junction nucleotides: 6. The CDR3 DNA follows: TGCGCCAGCACCGGGACAGTCGGGACCCAGTACTTC. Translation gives CASTGTVGTQYF.

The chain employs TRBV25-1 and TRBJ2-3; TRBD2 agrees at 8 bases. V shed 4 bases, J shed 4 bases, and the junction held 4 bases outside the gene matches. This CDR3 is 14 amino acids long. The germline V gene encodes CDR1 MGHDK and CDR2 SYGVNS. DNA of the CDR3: TGTGCCAGCAGTGCCGGGGGGGTATCAGATACGCAGTATTTT. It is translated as CASSAGGVSDTQYF. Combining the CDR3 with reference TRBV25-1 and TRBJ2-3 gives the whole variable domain EADIYQTPRYLVIGTGKKITLECSQTMGHDKMYWYQQDPGMELHLIHYSYGVNSTEKGDLSSESTVSRIRTEHFPLTLESARPSHTSQYLCASSAGGVSDTQYFGPGTRLTVL.

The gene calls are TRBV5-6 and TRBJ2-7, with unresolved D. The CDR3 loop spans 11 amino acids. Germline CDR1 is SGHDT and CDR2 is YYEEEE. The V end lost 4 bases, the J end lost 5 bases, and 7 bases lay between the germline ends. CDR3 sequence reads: CASSKSNEQYF. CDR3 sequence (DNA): TGTGCCAGCAGCAAGTCTAACGAGCAGTACTTC. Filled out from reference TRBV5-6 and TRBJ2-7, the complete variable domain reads DAGVTQSPTHLIKTRGQQVTLRCSPKSGHDTVSWYQQALGQGPQFIFQYYEEEERQRGNFPDRFSGHQFPNYSSELNVNALLLGDSALYLCASSKSNEQYFGPGTRLTVT.

CDR3 DNA sequence: TGCGCCAGCAGCCGAGGTTTGCAGGGCATTGACGGCGAGCAGTACTTC. Its protein product is CASSRGLQGIDGEQYF. J is TRBJ2-7 and V is TRBV5-1; D may be TRBD1 (5 bases). V lost 4 bases to trimming and J lost 6 bases, with 23 bases between them. CDR1 is SGHRS and CDR2 is YFSETQ in the germline V gene. The CDR3 is 16 amino acids.

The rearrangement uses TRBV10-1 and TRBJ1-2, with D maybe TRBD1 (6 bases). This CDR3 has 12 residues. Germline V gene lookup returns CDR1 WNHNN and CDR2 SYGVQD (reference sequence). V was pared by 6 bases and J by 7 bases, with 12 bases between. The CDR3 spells CASSADRIGYTF. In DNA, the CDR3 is TGCGCCAGCAGCGCGGACAGAATTGGCTACACCTTC.

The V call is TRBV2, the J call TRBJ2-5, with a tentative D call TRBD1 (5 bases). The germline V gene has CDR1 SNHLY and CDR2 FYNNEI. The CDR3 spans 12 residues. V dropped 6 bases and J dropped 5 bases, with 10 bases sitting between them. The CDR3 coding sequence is TGTGCCAGCAGGCAGGGCCACGAGACCCAGTACTTC. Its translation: CASRQGHETQYF.

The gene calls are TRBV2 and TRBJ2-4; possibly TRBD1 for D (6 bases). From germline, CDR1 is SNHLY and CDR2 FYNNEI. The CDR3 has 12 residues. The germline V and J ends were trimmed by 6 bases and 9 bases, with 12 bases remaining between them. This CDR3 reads CASRYRVGIQYF. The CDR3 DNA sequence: TGTGCCAGCAGGTACAGGGTCGGCATTCAGTACTTC.

This chain's CDR3 is CAGQVGYEQYF. CDR3 DNA: TGTGCCGGCCAGGTTGGCTACGAGCAGTACTTC. The V gene is TRBV30, the J gene TRBJ2-5; D gene ambiguous. The DNA end lines up better with TRBJ2-7; the J call may be wrong. This CDR3 has 11 amino acids. In germline, CDR1 is GTSNPN, CDR2 SVGIG (reference sequence).

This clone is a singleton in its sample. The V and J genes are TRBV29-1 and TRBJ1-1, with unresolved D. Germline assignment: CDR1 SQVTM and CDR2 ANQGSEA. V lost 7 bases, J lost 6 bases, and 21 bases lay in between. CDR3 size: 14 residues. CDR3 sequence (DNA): TGCAGCGCCTACCTGGCGGGGTCGCCATCTGAAGCTTTCTTT. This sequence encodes CSAYLAGSPSEAFF. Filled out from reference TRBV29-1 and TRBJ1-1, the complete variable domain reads SAVISQKPSRDICQRGTSLTIQCQVDSQVTMMFWYRQQPGQSLTLIATANQGSEATYESGFVIDKFPISRPNLTFSTLTVSNMSPEDSSIYLCSAYLAGSPSEAFFGQGTRLTVV.

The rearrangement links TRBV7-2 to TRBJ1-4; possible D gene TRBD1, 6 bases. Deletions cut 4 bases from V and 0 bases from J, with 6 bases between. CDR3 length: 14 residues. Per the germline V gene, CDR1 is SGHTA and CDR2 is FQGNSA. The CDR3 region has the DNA TGTGCCAGCAGCTGGACAGCAACTAATGAAAAACTGTTTTTT. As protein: CASSWTATNEKLFF. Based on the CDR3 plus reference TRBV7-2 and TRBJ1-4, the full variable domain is GAGVSQSPSNKVTEKGKDVELRCDPISGHTALYWYRQSLGQGLEFLIYFQGNSAPDKSGLPSDRFSAERTGGSVSTLTIQRTQQEDSAVYLCASSWTATNEKLFFGSGTQLSVL.

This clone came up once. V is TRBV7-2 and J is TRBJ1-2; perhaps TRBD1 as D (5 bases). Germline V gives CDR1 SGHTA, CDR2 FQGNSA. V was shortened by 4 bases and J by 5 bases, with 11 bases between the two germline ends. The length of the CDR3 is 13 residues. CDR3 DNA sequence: TGTGCCAGCAGCTCTCCCCAGGGATATGGCTACACCTTC. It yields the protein CASSSPQGYGYTF.

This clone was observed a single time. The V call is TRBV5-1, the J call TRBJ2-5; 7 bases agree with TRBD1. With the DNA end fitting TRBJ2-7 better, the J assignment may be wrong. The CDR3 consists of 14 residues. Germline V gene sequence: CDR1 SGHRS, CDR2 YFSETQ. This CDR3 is CASSADRIPYEQYF. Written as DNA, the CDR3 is TGCGCCAGCAGCGCGGACAGGATCCCCTACGAGCAGTACTTC.

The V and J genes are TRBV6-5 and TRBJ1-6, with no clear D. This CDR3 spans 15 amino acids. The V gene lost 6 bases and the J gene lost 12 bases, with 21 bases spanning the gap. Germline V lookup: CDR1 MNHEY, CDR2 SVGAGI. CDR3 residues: CASSLSVKPIRPLHF. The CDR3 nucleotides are TGTGCCAGCAGCCTTTCTGTGAAGCCAATTCGACCCCTCCACTTT.

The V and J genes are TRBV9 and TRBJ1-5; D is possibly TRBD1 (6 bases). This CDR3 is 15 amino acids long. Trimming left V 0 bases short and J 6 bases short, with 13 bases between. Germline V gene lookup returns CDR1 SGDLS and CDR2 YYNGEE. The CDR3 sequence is CASSVEQGPGQPQHF. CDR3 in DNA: TGTGCCAGCAGCGTAGAACAGGGACCCGGTCAGCCCCAGCATTTT. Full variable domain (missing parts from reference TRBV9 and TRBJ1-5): DSGVTQTPKHLITATGQRVTLRCSPRSGDLSVYWYQQSLDQGLQFLIQYYNGEERAKGNILERFSAQQFPDLHSELNLSSLELGDSALYFCASSVEQGPGQPQHFGDGTRLSIL.

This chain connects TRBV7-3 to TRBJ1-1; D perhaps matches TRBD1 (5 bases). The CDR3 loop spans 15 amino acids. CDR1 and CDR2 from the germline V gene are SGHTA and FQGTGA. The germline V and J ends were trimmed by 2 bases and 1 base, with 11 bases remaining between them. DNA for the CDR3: TGTGCCAGCAGCTTAGGATCTCAGGGGAACACTGAAGCTTTCTTT. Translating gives CASSLGSQGNTEAFF. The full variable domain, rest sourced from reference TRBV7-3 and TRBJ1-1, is GAGVSQTPSNKVTEKGKYVELRCDPISGHTALYWYRQSLGQGPEFLIYFQGTGAADDSGLPNDRFFAVRPEGSVSTLKIQRTERGDSAVYLCASSLGSQGNTEAFFGQGTRLTVV.

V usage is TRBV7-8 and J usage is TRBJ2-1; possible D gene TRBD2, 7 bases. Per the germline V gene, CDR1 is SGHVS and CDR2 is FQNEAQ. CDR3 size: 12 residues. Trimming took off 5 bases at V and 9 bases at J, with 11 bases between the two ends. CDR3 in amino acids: CASSEGGSEQFF. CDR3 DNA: TGTGCCAGCAGCGAGGGGGGGAGTGAGCAGTTCTTC.

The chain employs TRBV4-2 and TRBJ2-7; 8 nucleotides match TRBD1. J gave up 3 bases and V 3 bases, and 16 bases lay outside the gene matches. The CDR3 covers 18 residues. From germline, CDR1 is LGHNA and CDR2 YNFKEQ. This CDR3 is CASSQATGTGTGHYEQYF. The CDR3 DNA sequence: TGTGCCAGCAGCCAGGCCACCGGAACCGGGACAGGACACTACGAGCAGTACTTC.

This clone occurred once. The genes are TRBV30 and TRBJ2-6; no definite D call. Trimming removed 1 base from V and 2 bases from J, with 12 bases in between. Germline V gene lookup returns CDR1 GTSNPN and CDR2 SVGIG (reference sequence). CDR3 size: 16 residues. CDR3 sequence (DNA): TGTGCCTGGAGTGAGTCCCCTCGCGCTGGGGCCAACGTCCTGACTTTC. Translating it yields CAWSESPRAGANVLTF.

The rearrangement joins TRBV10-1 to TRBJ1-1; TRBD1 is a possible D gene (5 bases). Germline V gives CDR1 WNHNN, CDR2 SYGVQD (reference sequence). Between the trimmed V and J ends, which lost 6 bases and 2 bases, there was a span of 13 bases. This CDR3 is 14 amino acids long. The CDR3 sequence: CASRGRGDNTEAFF. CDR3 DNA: TGCGCCAGCAGAGGGAGGGGCGACAACACTGAAGCTTTCTTT.

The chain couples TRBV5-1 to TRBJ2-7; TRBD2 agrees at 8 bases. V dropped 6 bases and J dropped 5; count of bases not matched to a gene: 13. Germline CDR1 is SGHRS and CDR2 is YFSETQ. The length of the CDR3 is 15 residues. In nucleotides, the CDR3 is TGCGCCAGCAAGCCATTTATTAGCGGGGAAGACGAGCAGTACTTC. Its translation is CASKPFISGEDEQYF.

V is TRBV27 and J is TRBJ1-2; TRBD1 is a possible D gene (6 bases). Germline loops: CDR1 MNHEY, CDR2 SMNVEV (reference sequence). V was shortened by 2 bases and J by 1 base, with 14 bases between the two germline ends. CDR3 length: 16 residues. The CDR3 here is CASSLIVGQLNYGYTF. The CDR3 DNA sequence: TGTGCCAGCAGTTTAATTGTAGGACAGCTTAACTATGGCTACACCTTC.

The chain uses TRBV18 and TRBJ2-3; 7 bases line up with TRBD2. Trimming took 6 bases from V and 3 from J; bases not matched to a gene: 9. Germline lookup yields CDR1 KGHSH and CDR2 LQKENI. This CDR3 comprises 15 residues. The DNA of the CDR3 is TGTGCCAGCTCCCGCGAAGCGGGGAGAACAGATACGCAGTATTTT. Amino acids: CASSREAGRTDTQYF.

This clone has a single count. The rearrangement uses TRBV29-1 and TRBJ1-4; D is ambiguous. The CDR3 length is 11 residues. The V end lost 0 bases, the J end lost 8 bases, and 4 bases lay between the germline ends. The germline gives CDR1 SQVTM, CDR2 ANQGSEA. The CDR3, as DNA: TGCAGCGTTGAAGACAGGGAAAAACTGTTTTTT. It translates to CSVEDREKLFF. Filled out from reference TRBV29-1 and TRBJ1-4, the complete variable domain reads SAVISQKPSRDICQRGTSLTIQCQVDSQVTMMFWYRQQPGQSLTLIATANQGSEATYESGFVIDKFPISRPNLTFSTLTVSNMSPEDSSIYLCSVEDREKLFFGSGTQLSVL.

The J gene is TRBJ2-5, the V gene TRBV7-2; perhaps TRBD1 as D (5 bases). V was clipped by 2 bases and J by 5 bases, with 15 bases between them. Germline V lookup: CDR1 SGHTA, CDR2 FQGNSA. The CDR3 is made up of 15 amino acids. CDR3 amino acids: CASSLPLQARETQYF. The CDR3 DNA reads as TGTGCCAGCAGCTTACCCCTACAGGCTCGCGAGACCCAGTACTTC.

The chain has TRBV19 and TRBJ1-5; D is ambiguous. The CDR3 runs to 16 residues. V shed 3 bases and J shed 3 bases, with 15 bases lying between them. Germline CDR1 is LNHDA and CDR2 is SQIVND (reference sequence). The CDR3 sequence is CASSIGSGQVNQPQHF. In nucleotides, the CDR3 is TGTGCCAGTAGTATCGGTAGCGGGCAGGTCAATCAGCCCCAGCATTTT.

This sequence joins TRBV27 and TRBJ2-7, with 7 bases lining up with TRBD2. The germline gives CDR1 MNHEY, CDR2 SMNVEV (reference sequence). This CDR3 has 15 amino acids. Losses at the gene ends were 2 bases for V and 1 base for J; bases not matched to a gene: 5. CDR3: CASSLTSSGSYEQYF. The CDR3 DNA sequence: TGTGCCAGCAGTTTAACGTCTAGCGGTTCCTACGAGCAGTACTTC.

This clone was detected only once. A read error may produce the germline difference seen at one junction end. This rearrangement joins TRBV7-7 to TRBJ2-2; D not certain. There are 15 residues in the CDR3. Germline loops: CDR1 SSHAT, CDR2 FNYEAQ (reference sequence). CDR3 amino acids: CASSLDQANTGELFF. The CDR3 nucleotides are TGTGCTAGCAGCTTAGACCAGGCGAACACCGGGGAGCTGTTTTTT.

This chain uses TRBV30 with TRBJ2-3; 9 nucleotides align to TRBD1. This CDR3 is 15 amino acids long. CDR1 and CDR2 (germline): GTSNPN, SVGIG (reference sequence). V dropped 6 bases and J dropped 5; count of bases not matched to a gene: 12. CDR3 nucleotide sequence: TGTGCCTGTACACAGGGGGCGAATGGTGTAGATACGCAGTATTTT. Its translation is CACTQGANGVDTQYF.

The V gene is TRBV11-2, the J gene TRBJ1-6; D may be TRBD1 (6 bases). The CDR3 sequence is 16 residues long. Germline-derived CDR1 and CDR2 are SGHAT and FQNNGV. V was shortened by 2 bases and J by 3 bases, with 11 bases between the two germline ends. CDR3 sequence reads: CASSLRGAGYNSPLHF. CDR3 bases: TGTGCCAGCAGCTTACGGGGGGCCGGCTATAATTCACCCCTCCACTTT.